This T cell receptor (beta chain) was identified in a study of cytomegalovirus exposure and HLA in healthy donors. Study-level findings and limits: A later analysis by the authors found several of the most significant clusters apparently linked to common viral pathogens. Cytomegalovirus association was assigned to 150 to 200 TCR beta chains. Specificity of three CMV-associated chains for CMV antigens was verified in vitro.

Note on this clone: Its antigen is not identified.

Primers for the PCR totalled 60 Vbeta and 13 Jbeta. Profiled with immunoSEQ multiplex PCR; TCRdb holds only in-frame clones, not every one. The table lists fewer than 200,000 clones, about four fifths of them singletons. Germline V gene sequence: CDR1 GTSNPN, CDR2 SVGIG (reference sequence). CDR3 size: 14 residues. V dropped 1 base and J dropped 8; count of bases not matched to a gene: 2. The chain employs TRBV30 and TRBJ1-6; 10 nucleotides agree with TRBD1. The source is a female donor in good health and CMV-seronegative. Sequencing was done on a sample of PBMCs. CDR3 protein: CAWSGDRGYSPLHF. The CDR3 DNA sequence: TGTGCCTGGAGTGGGGACAGGGGTTATTCACCCCTCCACTTT.